This T cell receptor (beta chain) was captured by sequencing in a study of cytomegalovirus exposure and HLA in healthy donors. Points from the study as a whole: Most TCR sequences proved rare, with some public TCRs found in many donors. A classifier reportedly called cytomegalovirus status with high sensitivity and specificity.

Germline V gene sequence: CDR1 SGHRS, CDR2 YFSETQ. V shed 0 bases, J shed 3 bases, and the junction held 3 bases outside the gene matches. This CDR3 spans 16 amino acids. The table lists this clone with a count of one. The antigen is not known. Although they were nominally healthy when sampled, donors likely had unrecorded immune exposures. Vbeta (60) and Jbeta (13) primers were used in the PCR. Profiling relied on immunoSEQ multiplex PCR, and the TCRdb table lists in-frame clones only, not all of them. The table lists 150,000 to 200,000 clones, approximately 83% of them singletons, with approximately 1.5% in the top ten.

The sample consisted of PBMCs. The sequence was collected from a woman aged 18-29 years in good health and CMV-seronegative. The chain carries TRBV5-1 and TRBJ2-1; 10 bases line up with TRBD2. The CDR3 sequence is CASSLERGGGYNEQFF. Written as DNA, the CDR3 is TGCGCCAGCAGCTTGGAGCGGGGGGGCGGCTACAATGAGCAGTTCTTC.